This T cell receptor (beta chain) was retrieved from a study of molecular identifiers for immune sequencing clone quantification. The wider study: Replicate RNA from around 20,000 or 100,000 naive CD8 T cells formed five aliquots; four were sequenced.

V lost 0 bases and J 5 bases, leaving 18 bases between the germline ends. The CDR3 is made up of 16 amino acids. The germline gives CDR1 SGHDT, CDR2 YYEEEE. Both previously described methods and listed TCR primers were employed to make bulk TCR libraries. TCRdb re-called the PCR reads through MiXCR, storing one row per CDR3 protein. Among around 460,000 distinct CDR3 sequences, about a fifth were seen once, and the ten largest hold 0.7% to 1%. Naive CD8 T cells were sorted as CD8+CD4-CCR7+CD45RA+. With regard to this clonotype: Its specificity is unknown.

Study-level points and caveats: Whereas clones above 20 RNA copies held under 1% of naive-cell molecules, they held over 97% of effector molecules.

The V call is TRBV5-6, the J call TRBJ2-7, with D possibly called TRBD1 or TRBD2 (5 bases each). This receptor was obtained from a human donor in good health. Some libraries in this study had Jurkat cell RNA spiked in. What was sequenced was naive CD8+ T cells from blood, with Jurkat cell RNA spiked in. Subset noted: FACS-sorted CD8+CD4-CCR7+CD45RA+ naive T cells. The CDR3, as DNA: TGTGCCAGCAGCTTGGCTATTAGGGGCGTCGGGGACGAGCAGTACTTC. Amino acids: CASSLAIRGVGDEQYF.